Listed below are T cell receptor beta chains from one sample, sequenced in a study of control samples from healthy donors and cancer patients. Some clones are missing from TCRdb's copy, which holds only in-frame ones; the method was immunoSEQ multiplex PCR. The sample records tens of thousands of clones, 88% being singletons. Sequencing was carried out using blood. All receptors derive from a woman in her 70s in good health. Each CDR3 is given with its conserved first and last residue.

TRBV21-1	TRBJ2-7	CASTESYEQYF
TRBV5-1	TRBJ1-1	CASSLLLDTEAFF
TRBV28	TRBJ1-1	CASSQLGTEAFF
TRBV7-6	TRBJ2-5	CASSLVGSGVPTQYF
TRBV7-8	TRBJ1-3	CASSLTARNTIYF
TRBV6-5	TRBJ1-6	CASSYRASSNSPLHF
TRBV6-2/TRBV6-3	TRBJ2-7	CASSHTQGATSYEQYF
TRBV12-3/TRBV12-4	TRBJ1-1	CASTVTQVEAFF
TRBV7-6	TRBJ2-5	CASSLAGQQQETQYF
TRBV3-1/TRBV3-2	TRBJ1-1	CASSQDDRSEAFF
TRBV7-6	TRBJ2-3	CASSLGSSGSGTDTQYF
TRBV2	TRBJ1-2	CASSVRGGDGYTF
TRBV7-9	TRBJ1-2	CASSPASNYGYTF
TRBV20-1	TRBJ2-7	CSAKEYEQYF
TRBV24-1	TRBJ1-4	CATSDQGHNRGEKLFF
TRBV5-1	TRBJ1-1	CASSGQMNTEAFF
TRBV30	TRBJ1-1	CAWSVDWTGAFF
TRBV19	TRBJ1-1	CASSIGMNTEAFF